This passage covers 20 T cell receptor beta chains from one sample sequenced in a study of Tregs in tolerant kidney transplant recipients. No antigen is known for these receptors. The table came from immunoSEQ multiplex PCR; TCRdb's copy has only in-frame clones and leaves some out. The sample consists of 15,000 to 25,000 clones, roughly 65% of them appearing once. The sample comprised Tregs from blood cultured with allogeneic cells. Every receptor here comes from a human donor in good health.

V is TRBV18 and J is TRBJ2-7, with D unclear. The CDR3 loop spans 15 amino acids. Deletions cut 2 bases from V and 2 bases from J, with 13 bases between. The germline V gene encodes CDR1 KGHSH and CDR2 LQKENI. CDR3 loop: CASSPSNTAPYEQYF. The DNA of the CDR3 is TGTGCCAGCTCACCATCCAACACGGCCCCCTACGAGCAGTACTTC.

The V call is TRBV9, the J call TRBJ2-2, with D maybe TRBD1 (6 bases). The CDR3 covers 15 residues. Trimming stripped 1 base from V and 3 bases from J, with 10 bases between. Germline values: CDR1 SGDLS, CDR2 YYNGEE. The CDR3 loop reads CASSVTRGYTGELFF. In DNA form, the CDR3 reads TGTGCCAGCAGCGTAACCAGGGGATACACCGGGGAGCTGTTTTTT.

This sequence joins TRBV6-5 and TRBJ1-5; 7 bases line up with TRBD1. This CDR3 contains 15 residues. The ends lost 0 bases at V and 5 bases at J; junction bases unmatched: 4. Germline V gene data show CDR1 as MNHEY and CDR2 as SVGAGI. The CDR3 reads CASSYSRQGHQPQHF. Here the CDR3 DNA reads TGTGCCAGCAGTTACTCGAGACAGGGCCATCAGCCCCAGCATTTT.

The chain links TRBV6-5 to TRBJ1-2; D is possibly TRBD1 (5 bases). Trimming left V 5 bases short and J 8 bases short, with 12 bases between. Germline V gene sequence: CDR1 MNHEY, CDR2 SVGAGI. CDR3 length equals 12 residues. CDR3 nucleotide sequence: TGTGCCAGCAGTACCGAGGGGTACGGCTACACCTTC. It translates to CASSTEGYGYTF.

J is TRBJ1-1 and V is TRBV5-1; D possibly corresponds to TRBD1 (6 bases). Germline assignment: CDR1 SGHRS and CDR2 YFSETQ. Between the trimmed V and J ends, which lost 5 bases and 7 bases, there was a span of 21 bases. CDR3 length: 15 residues. For the CDR3, the DNA is TGCGCCAGCAGGCCCCTAGGGGGGGCGGTGGATGAAGCTTTCTTT. This sequence encodes CASRPLGGAVDEAFF.

The rearrangement uses TRBV6-5 and TRBJ1-5, with D perhaps TRBD1 (6 bases). The germline CDR1 and CDR2 sequences are MNHEY and SVGAGI. This CDR3 is built from 12 residues. The DNA for the CDR3 is TGTTCCACCCGGACAGGCAATCAGCCCCAGCATTTT. Amino acids: CSTRTGNQPQHF.

This clone was seen just once. V and J are TRBV7-6 and TRBJ1-2, with 8 bases matching TRBD1. CDR1 is SGHVS, CDR2 FNYEAQ, per germline. This CDR3 has 13 amino acids. Unmatched junction bases numbered 3, after V lost 5 bases and J lost 4 bases. CDR3 nucleotide sequence: TGTGCCAGCAGCCTCGACAGGGGCTATGGCTACACCTTC. The encoded protein is CASSLDRGYGYTF.

V usage is TRBV18 and J usage is TRBJ1-1; D may be TRBD1 (6 bases). The ends were cut back, 4 bases at V and 3 bases at J, with 6 bases in the middle. CDR3 length: 12 amino acids. CDR1 and CDR2 from the germline V gene are KGHSH and LQKENI. The DNA for the CDR3 is TGTGCCAGCTCACAGGGGGACACTGAAGCTTTCTTT. Its translation: CASSQGDTEAFF.

The chain combines TRBV6-1 with TRBJ2-2, with D perhaps matching TRBD1 (7 bases). CDR1 MNHNS and CDR2 SASEGT come from the germline V gene. The CDR3 consists of 15 residues. V lost 6 bases to trimming and J lost 5 bases, with 16 bases between them. CDR3 region: CASRPTGAGTGELFF. DNA of the CDR3: TGTGCCAGCAGACCCACAGGGGCGGGGACCGGGGAGCTGTTTTTT.

The chain recombines TRBV25-1 with TRBJ2-5; 8 bases fit TRBD1. The germline V gene encodes CDR1 MGHDK and CDR2 SYGVNS. The CDR3 is 14 amino acids. Trimming cost V 3 bases and J 5 bases; bases outside gene matches: 5. As DNA, the CDR3 is TGTGCCAGCAGTGAGGACAGGGCCGGGGAGACCCAGTACTTC. As protein: CASSEDRAGETQYF. Drawing the rest from reference TRBV25-1 and TRBJ2-5, the complete variable domain is EADIYQTPRYLVIGTGKKITLECSQTMGHDKMYWYQQDPGMELHLIHYSYGVNSTEKGDLSSESTVSRIRTEHFPLTLESARPSHTSQYLCASSEDRAGETQYFGPGTRLLVL.

In its sample, this clone was seen once. Here the CDR3 DNA reads TGTGCCAGCAGTCCAAGGGGTCCCGGCACAGATACGCAGTATTTT. Amino acid sequence: CASSPRGPGTDTQYF. The chain uses TRBV27 and TRBJ2-3; weak D call: TRBD1 (5 bases). V lost 5 bases and J 1 base, leaving 13 bases between the germline ends. CDR3 length: 15 amino acids. CDR1 is MNHEY, CDR2 SMNVEV, per germline (reference sequence).

The CDR3 DNA reads as TGTGCCAGCAGTTTAGGACAGGGCGCTAACTATGGCTACACCTTC. Translated: CASSLGQGANYGYTF. The chain is built from TRBV2 and TRBJ1-2, with 8 bases identical to TRBD1. Germline values: CDR1 SNHLY, CDR2 FYNNEI. The CDR3 sequence is 15 residues long. The ends lost 5 bases at V and 0 bases at J; junction bases unmatched: 5.

This clone appeared a single time. V gene TRBV5-1 combines with J gene TRBJ1-1; D call uncertain. The CDR3 has 13 residues. Germline V lookup: CDR1 SGHRS, CDR2 YFSETQ. Trimming left V 0 bases short and J 1 base short, with 4 bases between. CDR3 region: CASSLGENTEAFF. In nucleotides, the CDR3 is TGCGCCAGCAGCTTGGGAGAGAACACTGAAGCTTTCTTT.

The chain recombines TRBV7-9 with TRBJ2-3, with 7 bases that match TRBD2. V lost 5 bases and J lost 1; bases outside the gene matches: 9. The CDR3 length is 16 residues. Germline V gene lookup returns CDR1 SEHNR and CDR2 FQNEAQ (reference sequence). This chain's CDR3 is CASSRSGVVRTDTQYF. The CDR3 DNA reads as TGTGCCAGCAGCCGGAGCGGGGTCGTCCGCACAGATACGCAGTATTTT.

The genes are TRBV6-6 and TRBJ2-7; 9 bases align to TRBD2. V was clipped by 8 bases and J by 0 bases; unmatched bases: 8. The CDR3 is made up of 15 amino acids. Germline V gene sequence: CDR1 MNHNY, CDR2 SVGAGI (reference sequence). The CDR3 is CASALSGSISYEQYF. The DNA of the CDR3 is TGTGCCAGCGCTCTTAGCGGGAGTATCTCCTACGAGCAGTACTTC.

The chain uses TRBV5-6 and TRBJ1-5; no firm D call. Germline V CDR1 and CDR2: SGHDT, YYEEEE. The CDR3 is 17 amino acids. V gave up 2 bases and J gave up 0 bases, with 15 bases separating them. CDR3 loop: CASSFRVGSRSNQPQHF. The CDR3 DNA sequence: TGTGCCAGCAGCTTTCGAGTGGGGTCTCGTAGCAATCAGCCCCAGCATTTT.

The genes are TRBV7-6 and TRBJ1-1; D may be TRBD1 (6 bases). Germline V lookup: CDR1 SGHVS, CDR2 FNYEAQ. CDR3 length: 17 amino acids. Trimming took 1 base from V and 1 from J, leaving 16 bases between them. In DNA form, the CDR3 reads TGTGCCAGCAGCTTAGGGGCTGGGGGGGGCGCGAACACTGAAGCTTTCTTT. This sequence encodes CASSLGAGGGANTEAFF.

This clone was seen only a few times. This rearrangement joins TRBV4-2 to TRBJ1-4; TRBD1 matches 7 bases. This CDR3 comprises 15 residues. In germline, CDR1 is LGHNA, CDR2 YNFKEQ. V lost 1 base and J lost 8; bases outside the gene matches: 7. CDR3 protein: CASSQGSGGGEKLFF. As DNA, the CDR3 is TGTGCCAGCAGCCAAGGTTCAGGGGGTGGGGAAAAACTGTTTTTT.

This rearrangement joins TRBV19 to TRBJ2-1, with 8 bases fitting TRBD1. CDR1 is LNHDA and CDR2 is SQIVND in the germline V gene (reference sequence). With V trimmed by 7 bases and J by 0 bases, 5 bases remained unmatched. There are 15 residues in the CDR3. The CDR3 here is CASKRQGASYNEQFF. CDR3 DNA sequence: TGTGCCAGTAAACGGCAGGGGGCCTCCTACAATGAGCAGTTCTTC.

V is TRBV6-5 and J is TRBJ1-1; D gene uncertain. Germline assignment: CDR1 MNHEY and CDR2 SVGAGI. V lost 1 base and J 1 base, leaving 10 bases between the germline ends. This CDR3 is 15 amino acids long. For the CDR3, the DNA is TGTGCCAGCAGTTACTGGAGCATGGGGAACACTGAAGCTTTCTTT. It codes for CASSYWSMGNTEAFF.